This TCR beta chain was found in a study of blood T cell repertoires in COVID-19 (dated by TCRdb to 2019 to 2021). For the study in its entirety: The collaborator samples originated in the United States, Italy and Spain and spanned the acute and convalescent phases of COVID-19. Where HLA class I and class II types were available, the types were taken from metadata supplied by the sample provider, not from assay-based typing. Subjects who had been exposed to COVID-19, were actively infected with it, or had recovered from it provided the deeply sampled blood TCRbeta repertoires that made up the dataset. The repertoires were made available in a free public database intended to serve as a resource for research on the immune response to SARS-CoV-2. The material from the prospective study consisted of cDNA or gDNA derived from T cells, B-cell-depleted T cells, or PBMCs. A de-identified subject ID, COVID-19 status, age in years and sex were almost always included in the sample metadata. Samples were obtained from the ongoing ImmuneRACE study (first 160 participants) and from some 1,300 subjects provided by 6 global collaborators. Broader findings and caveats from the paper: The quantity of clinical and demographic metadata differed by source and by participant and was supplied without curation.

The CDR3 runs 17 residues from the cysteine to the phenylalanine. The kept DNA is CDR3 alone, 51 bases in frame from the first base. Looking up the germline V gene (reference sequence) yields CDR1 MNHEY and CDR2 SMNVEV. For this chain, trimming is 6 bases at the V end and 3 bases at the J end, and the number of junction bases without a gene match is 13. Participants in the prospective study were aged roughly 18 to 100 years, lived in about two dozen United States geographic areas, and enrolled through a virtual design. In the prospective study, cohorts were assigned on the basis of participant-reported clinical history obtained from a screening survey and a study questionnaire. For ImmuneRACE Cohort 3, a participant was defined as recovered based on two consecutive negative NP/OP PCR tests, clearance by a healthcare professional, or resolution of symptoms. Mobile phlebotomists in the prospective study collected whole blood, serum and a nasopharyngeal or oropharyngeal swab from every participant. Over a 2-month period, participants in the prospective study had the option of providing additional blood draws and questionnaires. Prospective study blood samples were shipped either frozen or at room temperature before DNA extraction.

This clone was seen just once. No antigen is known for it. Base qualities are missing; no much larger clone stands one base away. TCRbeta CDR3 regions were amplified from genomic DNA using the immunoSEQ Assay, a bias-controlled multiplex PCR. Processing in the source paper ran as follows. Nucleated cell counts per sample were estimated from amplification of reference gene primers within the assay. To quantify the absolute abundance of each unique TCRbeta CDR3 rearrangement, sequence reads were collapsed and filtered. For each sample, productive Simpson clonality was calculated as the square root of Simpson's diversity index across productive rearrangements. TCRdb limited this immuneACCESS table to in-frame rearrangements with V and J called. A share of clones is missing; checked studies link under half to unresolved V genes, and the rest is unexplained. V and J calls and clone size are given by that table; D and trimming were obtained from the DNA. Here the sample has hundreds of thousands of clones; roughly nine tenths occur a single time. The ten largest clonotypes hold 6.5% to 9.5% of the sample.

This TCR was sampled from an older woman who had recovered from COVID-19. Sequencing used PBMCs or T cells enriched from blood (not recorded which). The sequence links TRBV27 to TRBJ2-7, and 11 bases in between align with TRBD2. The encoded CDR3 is CASRRPSGTSGVYEQYF. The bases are TGTGCCAGCAGGAGACCCTCTGGGACTAGCGGAGTCTACGAGCAGTACTTC.